Included here is one T cell receptor (beta chain) sequence, with context. Its specificity is unknown. The PCR ran on 60 Vbeta and 13 Jbeta primers. Libraries were prepared by immunoSEQ multiplex PCR; TCRdb keeps only in-frame clonotypes and omits some of them. The table has about 130,000 clones, 75% to 85% seen once. The data derive from a study of cytomegalovirus exposure and HLA in healthy donors. Whole-study results and caveats: Diagnosis of cytomegalovirus status made by the classifier reportedly showed high specificity and sensitivity. Using a false discovery rate of 0.05, a later analysis showed that approximately 17,000 TCR beta sequences were associated with HLA alleles.

The germline V gene has CDR1 SGHTA and CDR2 FQGTGA. Trimming removed 2 bases from V and 1 base from J, with 6 bases in between. The CDR3 is 14 residues long. This sequence was found in a woman in her forties in good health and CMV-seropositive. Sequenced sample: PBMCs. The chain couples TRBV7-3 to TRBJ1-3; weak D call: TRBD1 (5 bases). The DNA of the CDR3 is TGTGCCAGCAGCTTAGACAGTTCTGGAAACACCATATATTTT. This gives the protein CASSLDSSGNTIYF.